Given below is one T cell receptor (beta chain) in context. Its antigen is still unknown. Trimming left V 4 bases short and J 4 bases short, with 20 bases between. Germline V gene sequence: CDR1 PRHDT, CDR2 FYEKMQ (reference sequence). This CDR3 has 16 residues. The protocol was immunoSEQ multiplex PCR, while the TCRdb copy is restricted to in-frame clones and leaves out a portion. The sample lists 63,000 or so clones, about 90% occurring once. These data belong to a study of OX40 agonist ivuxolimab in advanced cancers. Study background: Prior checkpoint blockade (anti-PD-1, anti-PD-L1 or anti-CTLA-4) was permitted; approximately 40% had it. Overall study findings and caveats: Averaging showed that CD8+ T cells had more expanded clones than CD4+ did. There was clonal expansion of CD4+ and CD8+ blood T cells by week 6 at 0.1 to 3.0 mg/kg.

Patients had blood sampled at baseline and again on cycle 4 day 1 and cycle 7 day 1. Here the sequenced sample was CD4+ or CD8+ T cells sorted from blood, taken in a trial of the OX40 agonist ivuxolimab. The chain employs TRBV13 and TRBJ2-7, with D perhaps matching TRBD1 or TRBD2 (6 bases each). This TCR was recovered from an adult with an advanced solid tumor such as melanoma, head and neck, liver or kidney cancer. The CDR3 protein is CASSSTGDGGAYEQYF. For the CDR3, the DNA is TGTGCCAGCAGCTCGACAGGCGACGGAGGGGCATACGAGCAGTACTTC.